This is a list of T cell receptor beta chains from one sample in a study of blood T cell repertoires in COVID-19. The data were produced by immunoSEQ multiplex PCR, yet TCRdb's version contains in-frame clones alone and is incomplete. The profile shows about 150,000 clones, approximately 84% of them singletons. Sequences were obtained from peripheral blood. The receptors come from a woman of 80 years or more with acute or convalescent COVID-19. CDR3s include the opening cysteine and the closing phenylalanine or tryptophan. D genes are given only for firm matches. Clone size, where shown, is once, few, many, or a class for clones that have expanded.

d_call	clone_size	v_call	j_call	cdr3_nt	cdr3_aa
TRBD2	.	TRBV18	TRBJ2-1	TGTGCCAGCTCACAGACTAGCCTCAATGAGCAGTTCTTC	CASSQTSLNEQFF
TRBD1	.	TRBV27	TRBJ1-1	TGTGCCAGCAGTTGGGACAGGGACACTGAAGCTTTCTTT	CASSWDRDTEAFF
.	few	TRBV10-3	TRBJ1-5	TGTGCCTGGTGGGGGCCCCATCAGCCCCAGCATTTT	CAWWGPHQPQHF
.	.	TRBV3-1/TRBV3-2	TRBJ1-4	TGTGCCAGCAGCCCTTCCCAGGTCCGTGAAAAACTGTTTTTT	CASSPSQVREKLFF
.	.	TRBV5-1	TRBJ2-2	TGCGCCAGCAGCTTGAACCAGGGAACTAGGGAGCTGTTTTTT	CASSLNQGTRELFF
.	.	TRBV27	TRBJ2-1	TGTGCCAGCACCCGAGGGCGGGATTACAATGAGCAGTTCTTC	CASTRGRDYNEQFF
TRBD1	.	TRBV5-1	TRBJ1-2	TGCGCCAGCAGGGTGGGTCTTGGACAGGGTAGTGGCTACACCTTC	CASRVGLGQGSGYTF
TRBD1	.	TRBV5-1	TRBJ1-2	TGCGCCAGCAGGCACGGACAGGGGCGCGGGGGCTATGGCTACACCTTC	CASRHGQGRGGYGYTF
TRBD2	.	TRBV7-8	TRBJ2-7	TGTGCCAGCAGCCCTGGGCTAGCGGGAGTCGAGCAGTACTTC	CASSPGLAGVEQYF
TRBD1	once	TRBV7-2	TRBJ1-6	TGTGCCAGCAGCTTAGGGGCAGGGGGCAGGGATTCACCCCTCCACTTT	CASSLGAGGRDSPLHF
.	once	TRBV7-2	TRBJ1-3	TGTGCCAGCAGCCCCGGGGTCTCTGGAAACACCATATATTTT	CASSPGVSGNTIYF
.	.	TRBV18	TRBJ1-1	TGTGCCAGCTCACCCCATCCGAACACTGAAGCTTTCTTT	CASSPHPNTEAFF
.	.	TRBV2	TRBJ1-1	TGTGCCAGCACCAAAAGGGGGGGAGCGACTGAAGCTTTCTTT	CASTKRGGATEAFF
.	.	TRBV7-2	TRBJ2-5	TGTGCCAGCAGCTTAGACATAGGCGCGGGGCGGGAGACCCAGTACTTC	CASSLDIGAGRETQYF